This T cell receptor beta chain appears in the sequencing data of a study of T cell changes during pregnancy in multiple sclerosis (dated by TCRdb to the late 2010s). About the full investigation: The study examined how the T cell repertoire changed over the course of pregnancy in women with multiple sclerosis.

The germline V gene encodes CDR1 MNHNS and CDR2 SASEGT. V was cut back by 5 bases and J by 8 bases, leaving a gap of 18 bases between them. The CDR3 runs 14 amino acids, cysteine and phenylalanine included. Solely the CDR3 DNA is kept, with 42 bases framed from the first base. Concerning this clone: The specificity of this receptor is unknown. No much larger clonotype is one base removed from it; base qualities were not supplied.

The method was the immunoSEQ multiplex PCR assay. TCRdb re-hosts the immuneACCESS table, in-frame sequences only. Its copies lack some clones; in the studies checked, an unresolved V gene accounts for under half of them, and the cause for the rest is not known. Recorded for this sample are about 77,000 clones; approximately 91% of them occurred a single time. Jointly, the top ten make up 1.9% of the sample. The sequences come from peripheral blood, collected before pregnancy. This receptor chain uses TRBV6-1 and TRBJ1-2; the D gene is perhaps TRBD1, on 5 matching bases. The receptor comes from a female donor with multiple sclerosis, enrolled in a pregnancy study. CDR3 loop: CASSSSGGGVGYTF. The nucleotides are TGTGCCAGCAGTTCCTCTGGGGGAGGGGTGGGCTACACCTTC.